A few counts support the clone carrying this TCR beta chain. These data originate in a study of blood T cell repertoires in COVID-19. Study-level background: Some COVID-19 samples were acute and others convalescent; all came from the United States, Italy and Spain. PBMCs, B-cell-depleted T cells, or T cells provided the cDNA or gDNA that made up the material.

The germline V gene encodes CDR1 MNHEY and CDR2 SMNVEV (reference sequence). V trimming: 5 bases; J trimming: 8 bases; junction bases outside the gene matches: 9. This CDR3 is 15 amino acids long. Original data processing: Reference gene primer amplification gave nucleated cell count estimates. Only in-frame clones appear in the TCRdb table, and some are missing; sequencing was by immunoSEQ multiplex PCR. V and J calls and clone size are copied from that table; D and trimming were computed from the DNA. The repertoire holds 90,000 to 130,000 clones, with approximately 89% as singletons. This receptor was obtained from a man between 35 and 55 years old with acute or convalescent COVID-19. Sequenced: peripheral blood. The rearrangement uses TRBV27 and TRBJ1-2, with TRBD1 identical over 12 bases. The CDR3, as DNA: TGTGCCAGCAGTAGCGGGACAGGGGGCCAAGAGGGCTACACCTTC. This sequence encodes CASSSGTGGQEGYTF.